What follows describes a single T cell receptor (beta chain). The germline gives CDR1 SGHAT, CDR2 FQNNGV. The length of the CDR3 is 19 residues. Trimming removed 5 bases from V and 3 bases from J; junction bases left unmatched: 20. This sample is drawn from a study of blood T cell repertoires in COVID-19. Study context: The cDNA or gDNA used as material had been derived from T cells, B-cell-depleted T cells, or PBMCs.

Assay used: immunoSEQ multiplex PCR; TCRdb lists only in-frame clones, some missing. This sample has 65,000 to 75,000 clones, with approximately 80% found just once. The chain is built from TRBV11-2 and TRBJ2-7, with 9 bases lining up with TRBD2. The receptor comes from a human donor in a cohort sampled during active COVID-19. Material for sequencing was peripheral blood. CDR3 loop: CASSRLFHPTSGFFYEQYF. The CDR3 DNA is TGTGCCAGCAGCCGCCTATTCCACCCGACTAGCGGCTTTTTCTACGAGCAGTACTTC.